This is a list of T cell receptor beta chains from one sample in a study of response to subunit inactivated influenza vaccine. One entry per CDR3 protein, called by TCRdb with MiXCR from the RT-PCR reads. The sample holds about 570,000 distinct CDR3 sequences, about 11% seen once. The data were also submitted as part of a second study, on T cells expressing NK-cell markers.

Sequences were derived from PBMCs from blood, sampled on the day of vaccination. The receptors originated from a man over 45 who received an inactivated influenza vaccine. Both conserved end residues are part of each CDR3. Fields, in order: D gene, clone size, V gene, J gene, CDR3 protein, CDR3 DNA. A D gene is named only where the DNA matches it firmly. Where a row states a size, it is once, few, many or the class of an expanded clone; other rows omit it.

>NA|few|TRBV7-2|TRBJ2-5
CASSLGLTQTQYF
TGTGCCAGCAGCTTAGGATTAACCCAGACCCAGTACTTC
>TRBD1|NA|TRBV18|TRBJ1-4
CASSPTQGEEKLFF
TGTGCCAGCTCACCTACACAGGGGGAAGAAAAACTGTTTTTT
>NA|NA|TRBV6-5|TRBJ2-7
CASSYSGRGYNEQYF
TGTGCCAGCAGTTACTCGGGCAGGGGTTACAACGAGCAGTACTTC
>NA|NA|TRBV20-1|TRBJ2-3
CSAISDTQYF
TGCAGTGCTATCTCAGATACGCAGTATTTT
>NA|NA|TRBV11-2|TRBJ2-2
CASSPWSEAGELFF
TGTGCCAGCAGCCCCTGGTCAGAGGCCGGGGAGCTGTTTTTT
>TRBD1|NA|TRBV20-1|TRBJ2-6
CSARYDRGSGANVLTF
TGCAGTGCTAGATATGACAGGGGTTCTGGGGCCAACGTCCTGACTTTC
>TRBD2|NA|TRBV11-2|TRBJ2-7
CASSLGREPSNRGDSYEQYF
TGTGCCAGCAGCTTAGGCCGGGAGCCATCGAACCGGGGGGACTCCTACGAGCAGTACTTC
>NA|NA|TRBV2|TRBJ2-5
CASARDTQETQYF
TGTGCCAGCGCCCGGGACACCCAAGAGACCCAGTACTTC
>TRBD2|NA|TRBV4-2|TRBJ2-2
CASSQDPFGLAGTTGELFF
TGTGCCAGCAGCCAAGATCCCTTCGGACTAGCGGGAACCACCGGGGAGCTGTTTTTT
>TRBD1|NA|TRBV12-3/TRBV12-4|TRBJ2-7
CASASSGQASYEQYF
TGTGCCAGTGCTTCATCGGGACAGGCTTCCTACGAGCAGTACTTC
>TRBD1|NA|TRBV12-3/TRBV12-4|TRBJ2-7
CASSFRGDRGKSYEQYF
TGTGCCAGCAGTTTTCGAGGGGACAGGGGAAAATCCTACGAGCAGTACTTC
>NA|NA|TRBV7-9|TRBJ2-1
CASSLQGGRVYNEQFF
TGTGCCAGCAGCTTACAGGGCGGGCGAGTCTACAATGAGCAGTTCTTC
>TRBD2|many|TRBV10-3|TRBJ2-1
CAISEARYQREESYNEQFF
TGTGCCATCAGTGAGGCCAGGTATCAGCGGGAGGAGTCCTACAATGAGCAGTTCTTC
>NA|many|TRBV7-9|TRBJ1-2
CASSLALTGNYGYTF
TGTGCCAGCAGCTTAGCCCTGACAGGAAACTATGGCTACACCTTC
>TRBD2|NA|TRBV7-9|TRBJ2-1
CASSFVTSGGNEQFF
TGTGCCAGCAGCTTCGTGACTAGCGGGGGCAATGAGCAGTTCTTC
>NA|many|TRBV12-3/TRBV12-4|TRBJ2-1
CASRGGGDEQFF
TGTGCCAGCAGGGGCGGGGGCGATGAGCAGTTCTTC
>NA|NA|TRBV19|TRBJ2-6
CASSESGANVLTF
TGTGCCAGTAGTGAGTCTGGGGCCAACGTCCTGACTTTC
>TRBD1|few|TRBV28|TRBJ2-2
CASHRFLRQGAAGELFF
TGTGCCAGCCACCGTTTTTTGAGACAGGGGGCAGCCGGGGAGCTGTTTTTT
>TRBD2|few|TRBV3-1|TRBJ2-3
CASRPTGTSGRAIDTQYF
TGTGCCAGCAGGCCAACCGGGACTAGCGGGAGGGCCATAGATACGCAGTATTTT
>TRBD2|few|TRBV4-2|TRBJ2-7
CASSPESAGGGYEQYF
TGTGCCAGCAGCCCCGAGTCAGCGGGAGGTGGTTACGAGCAGTACTTC
>NA|few|TRBV6-2/TRBV6-3|TRBJ2-1
CASSYGVKQFF
TGTGCCAGCAGTTACGGGGTGAAGCAGTTCTTC
>NA|few|TRBV28|TRBJ2-7
CASSLPLDRESSYEQYF
TGTGCCAGCAGTTTGCCCCTAGACAGAGAAAGCTCCTACGAGCAGTACTTC
>NA|few|TRBV3-1|TRBJ1-3
CASSQDAGGNTIYF
TGTGCCAGCAGCCAAGATGCAGGCGGAAACACCATATATTTT
>NA|few|TRBV6-2/TRBV6-3|TRBJ2-3
CASSYSGTPQYF
TGTGCCAGCAGTTACTCCGGGACACCGCAGTATTTT
>NA|NA|TRBV6-5|TRBJ2-5
CASQGGKTQYF
TGTGCCAGCCAGGGCGGAAAGACCCAGTACTTC
>NA|many|TRBV6-1|TRBJ1-6
CATKLRQGFSPLHF
TGTGCCACCAAACTCCGGCAGGGGTTTTCACCCCTCCACTTT
>NA|few|TRBV20-1|TRBJ2-5
CSASPGTGETQYF
TGCAGTGCTAGCCCAGGGACGGGTGAGACCCAGTACTTC
>NA|NA|TRBV11-2|TRBJ2-3
CASSLVRGASTDTQYF
TGTGCCAGCAGCTTAGTTAGAGGGGCTAGCACAGATACGCAGTATTTT
>TRBD1|NA|TRBV28|TRBJ2-3
CANSGGFTDTQYF
TGTGCCAACTCAGGGGGATTCACAGATACGCAGTATTTT
>NA|NA|TRBV12-3/TRBV12-4|TRBJ2-5
CASSYGLPQETQYF
TGTGCCAGCAGCTATGGACTGCCTCAAGAGACCCAGTACTTC
>TRBD2|few|TRBV12-3/TRBV12-4|TRBJ2-2
CASTPAGGPTGELFF
TGTGCCAGCACACCCGCGGGAGGGCCTACCGGGGAGCTGTTTTTT
>TRBD1|NA|TRBV20-1|TRBJ1-2
CSARTGENYGYTF
TGCAGTGCACGGACAGGGGAAAACTATGGCTACACCTTC